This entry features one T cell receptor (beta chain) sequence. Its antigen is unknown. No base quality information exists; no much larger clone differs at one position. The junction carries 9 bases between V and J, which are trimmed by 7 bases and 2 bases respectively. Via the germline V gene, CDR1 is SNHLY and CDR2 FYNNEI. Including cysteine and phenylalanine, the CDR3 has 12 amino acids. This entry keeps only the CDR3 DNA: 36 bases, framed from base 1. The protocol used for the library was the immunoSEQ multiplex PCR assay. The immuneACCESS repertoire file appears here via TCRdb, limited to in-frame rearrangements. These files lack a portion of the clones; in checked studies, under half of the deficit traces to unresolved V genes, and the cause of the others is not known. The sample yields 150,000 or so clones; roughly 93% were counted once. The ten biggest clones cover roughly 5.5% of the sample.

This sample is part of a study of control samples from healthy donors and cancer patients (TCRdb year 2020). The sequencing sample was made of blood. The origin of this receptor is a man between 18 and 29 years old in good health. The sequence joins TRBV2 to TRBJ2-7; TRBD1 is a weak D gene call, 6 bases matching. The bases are TGTGCCAGCACCCAGGGGCCCTACGAGCAGTACTTC. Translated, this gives CASTQGPYEQYF.